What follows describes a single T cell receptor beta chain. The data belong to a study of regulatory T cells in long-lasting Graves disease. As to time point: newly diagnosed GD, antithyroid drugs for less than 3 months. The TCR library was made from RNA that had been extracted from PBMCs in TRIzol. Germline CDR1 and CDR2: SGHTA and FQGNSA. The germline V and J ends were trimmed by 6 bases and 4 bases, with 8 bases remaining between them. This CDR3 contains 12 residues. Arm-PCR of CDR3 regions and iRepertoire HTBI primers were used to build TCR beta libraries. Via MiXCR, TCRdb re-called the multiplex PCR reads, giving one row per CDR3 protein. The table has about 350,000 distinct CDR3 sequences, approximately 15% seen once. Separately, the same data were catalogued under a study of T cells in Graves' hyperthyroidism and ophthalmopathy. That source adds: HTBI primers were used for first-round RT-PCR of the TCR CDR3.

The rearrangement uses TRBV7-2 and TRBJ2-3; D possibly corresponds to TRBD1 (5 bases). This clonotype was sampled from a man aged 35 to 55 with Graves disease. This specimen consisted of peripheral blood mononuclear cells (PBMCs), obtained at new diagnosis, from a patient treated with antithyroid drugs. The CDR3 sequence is CASRRQPDTQYF. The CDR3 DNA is TGTGCCAGCAGGAGACAGCCAGATACGCAGTATTTT.